Listed below are T cell receptor beta chains from one sample, sequenced in a study of human T cells and chemical hapten exposure. Each CDR3 protein gets one entry after TCRdb re-called the 5' RACE reads with MiXCR. The data contain tens of thousands of distinct CDR3 sequences, 7.7% of them seen just once; the ten biggest clones take up approximately 2.1%. The receptors stem from a male donor in good health. The CDR3 runs from the conserved cysteine through the conserved F or W.

CASSYSTDGTSYNNEQFF,TRBV6-2/TRBV6-3
CASSREIRQESGNTIYF,TRBV4-2
CASSASVETDTQYF,TRBV6-4
CATSSIGDEDEQYF,TRBV15
CSARDESYEQYF,TRBV20-1
CASSLLAGTSTDTQYF,TRBV12-3/TRBV12-4
CASSPIRGGSGGAKNIQYF,TRBV3-1
CSARDHGLAGLGFYNEQFF,TRBV20-1
CASSLTSGNTEAFF,TRBV7-3
CASSQGRYNSPLHF,TRBV12-3/TRBV12-4
CASSLTGGIYQPQHF,TRBV5-6
CASSGAISAKNIQYF,TRBV2
CSTGLAGPTYNEQFF,TRBV20-1
CASSLLFGTSSYNEQFF,TRBV7-9
CASSQGTGELFF,TRBV19
CASSSGLGSDRGSYEQYF,TRBV7-9
CASSYSRGDNQPQHF,TRBV6-5
CASSLGGQFTDTQYF,TRBV7-2
CASSSQGALANEKLFF,TRBV7-2
CASSSGAGANVLTF,TRBV25-1
CSARDRDRGRDEQFF,TRBV20-1
CASSLSADNSPLHF,TRBV27
CASSLGEGLFGYTF,TRBV7-2
CSAEESSYNEQFF,TRBV29-1
CASRPPGQNQPQHF,TRBV28
CSAPVGSYNEQFF,TRBV20-1